Listed below are T cell receptor beta chains from one sample, sequenced in a study of blood T cell repertoires in COVID-19. The method was immunoSEQ multiplex PCR; TCRdb's version includes in-frame clones alone and lacks a portion of them. Counted here are a few hundred thousand clones, more than 85% occurring once; the ten biggest clones make up 2.5% to 3%. Source material: PBMCs or T cells enriched from blood (not recorded which). Receptors were obtained from a woman aged 25-40 years who had recovered from COVID-19. Each CDR3 is given with its conserved first and last residue. Fields, in order: J gene, clone size, D gene, V gene, CDR3 DNA, CDR3 protein. The D gene is left open where the match is weak. Size is stated for part of the rows, as once, few or many counts, or as a class when the clone is expanded.

j_call: TRBJ1-2
clone_size: NA
d_call: NA
v_call: TRBV6-5
cdr3_nt: TGTGCCAGCAGTTACGGGGAGAGCTATGGCTACACCTTC
cdr3_aa: CASSYGESYGYTF

j_call: TRBJ1-4
clone_size: NA
d_call: TRBD1
v_call: TRBV18
cdr3_nt: TGTGCCAGCTCACCACTTTTCGGACAGGGGATAGGGAAACTGTTTTTT
cdr3_aa: CASSPLFGQGIGKLFF

j_call: TRBJ2-5
clone_size: once
d_call: NA
v_call: TRBV6-5
cdr3_nt: TGTGCCAGCAGTTTTGGTCCAGCGGAGACCCAGTACTTC
cdr3_aa: CASSFGPAETQYF

j_call: TRBJ1-1
clone_size: NA
d_call: TRBD1
v_call: TRBV6-5
cdr3_nt: TGTGCCAGCAGTTACGGGACAGACACTGAAGCTTTCTTT
cdr3_aa: CASSYGTDTEAFF

j_call: TRBJ1-2
clone_size: NA
d_call: NA
v_call: TRBV7-8
cdr3_nt: TGTGCCAGCAGCTTAGCGCCCGACAGTGGCTACACCTTC
cdr3_aa: CASSLAPDSGYTF

j_call: TRBJ2-3
clone_size: NA
d_call: NA
v_call: TRBV11-3
cdr3_nt: TGTGCCAGCAGCCAGGGCGGATCAAGCACAGATACGCAGTATTTT
cdr3_aa: CASSQGGSSTDTQYF

j_call: TRBJ2-1
clone_size: NA
d_call: NA
v_call: TRBV25-1
cdr3_nt: TGTGCCAGCAGTGATAGAGCACAGAACAATGAGCAGTTCTTC
cdr3_aa: CASSDRAQNNEQFF

j_call: TRBJ2-3
clone_size: NA
d_call: TRBD2
v_call: TRBV5-5
cdr3_nt: TGTGCCAGCAGCGCCTACAGCGGGGGAGGAATAGATACGCAGTATTTT
cdr3_aa: CASSAYSGGGIDTQYF

j_call: TRBJ1-2
clone_size: NA
d_call: NA
v_call: TRBV6-5
cdr3_nt: TGTGCCAGCAGGGGCCAGGGGCAAGGTGGCTACACCTTC
cdr3_aa: CASRGQGQGGYTF

j_call: TRBJ1-1
clone_size: NA
d_call: NA
v_call: TRBV19
cdr3_nt: TGTGCCAGTAGTCCTCGTTCGACAGTTATGAAGCTCTCTGAAGCTTTCTTT
cdr3_aa: CASSPRSTVMKLSEAFF

j_call: TRBJ1-5
clone_size: NA
d_call: NA
v_call: TRBV23-1
cdr3_nt: TGCGCCAGCAGTCAATCCATTCGGAGCAATCAGCCCCAGCATTTT
cdr3_aa: CASSQSIRSNQPQHF

j_call: TRBJ2-2
clone_size: NA
d_call: NA
v_call: TRBV11-2
cdr3_nt: TGTGCCAGCAGGACAGACTTCACCGGGGAGCTGTTTTTT
cdr3_aa: CASRTDFTGELFF

j_call: TRBJ2-1
clone_size: NA
d_call: TRBD2
v_call: TRBV11-1
cdr3_nt: TGTGCCAGCAGCCGCACCGGGACTACGGCGATTGAGCAGTTCTTC
cdr3_aa: CASSRTGTTAIEQFF

j_call: TRBJ1-1
clone_size: NA
d_call: NA
v_call: TRBV6-5
cdr3_nt: TGTGCCAGCAGTCGAACAGGGAGGAACACTGAAGCTTTCTTT
cdr3_aa: CASSRTGRNTEAFF

j_call: TRBJ1-3
clone_size: NA
d_call: TRBD1
v_call: TRBV5-4
cdr3_nt: TGTGCCAGCAGCTACAGGGGGGTCACTGGAAACACCATATATTTT
cdr3_aa: CASSYRGVTGNTIYF

j_call: TRBJ1-1
clone_size: NA
d_call: NA
v_call: TRBV5-1
cdr3_nt: TGCGCCAGCAGCTTGCCAGACACTGAAGCTTTCTTT
cdr3_aa: CASSLPDTEAFF

j_call: TRBJ2-2
clone_size: NA
d_call: NA
v_call: TRBV3-1/TRBV3-2
cdr3_nt: TGTGCCAGCAGGCCGGGAGCGAACGGGGAGCTGTTTTTT
cdr3_aa: CASRPGANGELFF

j_call: TRBJ1-1
clone_size: NA
d_call: NA
v_call: TRBV11-2
cdr3_nt: TGTGCCAGCAGCCTCCTCGGTAGGAGCACTGAAGCTTTCTTT
cdr3_aa: CASSLLGRSTEAFF

j_call: TRBJ2-3
clone_size: NA
d_call: TRBD1
v_call: TRBV27
cdr3_nt: TGTGCCAGCATCCCCGGGACAGCTAGCACAGATACGCAGTATTTT
cdr3_aa: CASIPGTASTDTQYF

j_call: TRBJ1-3
clone_size: NA
d_call: NA
v_call: TRBV19
cdr3_nt: TGTGCCAGTCTCGGAAACACCATATATTTT
cdr3_aa: CASLGNTIYF

j_call: TRBJ1-5
clone_size: NA
d_call: NA
v_call: TRBV27
cdr3_nt: TGTGCCAGCAGTTTTAAGGGGAGGCAGCCCCAGCATTTT
cdr3_aa: CASSFKGRQPQHF

j_call: TRBJ1-2
clone_size: once
d_call: NA
v_call: TRBV27
cdr3_nt: TGTGCCAGCAGTTTATCAGGACAGGGCTACACCTTC
cdr3_aa: CASSLSGQGYTF

j_call: TRBJ1-2
clone_size: NA
d_call: NA
v_call: TRBV3-1/TRBV3-2
cdr3_nt: TGTGCCAGCAGCCAAGAAAACAGGGCCTATGGCTACACCTTC
cdr3_aa: CASSQENRAYGYTF

j_call: TRBJ2-5
clone_size: NA
d_call: TRBD2
v_call: TRBV7-2
cdr3_nt: TGTGCCAGCAGCCCCACTAGCGGCCCCCGAGAGACCCAGTACTTC
cdr3_aa: CASSPTSGPRETQYF

j_call: TRBJ1-6
clone_size: NA
d_call: TRBD1
v_call: TRBV28
cdr3_nt: TGTGCCAGCAGTTTATCCCCAGGGGGTAATTCACCCCTCCACTTT
cdr3_aa: CASSLSPGGNSPLHF

j_call: TRBJ2-7
clone_size: once
d_call: NA
v_call: TRBV2
cdr3_nt: TGTGCCAGCACTGGCCTCCCGGGCGAGCAGTACTTC
cdr3_aa: CASTGLPGEQYF

j_call: TRBJ1-1
clone_size: NA
d_call: NA
v_call: TRBV19
cdr3_nt: TGTGCCAGTAGAGAAAGACTAGGCACTGAAGCTTTCTTT
cdr3_aa: CASRERLGTEAFF